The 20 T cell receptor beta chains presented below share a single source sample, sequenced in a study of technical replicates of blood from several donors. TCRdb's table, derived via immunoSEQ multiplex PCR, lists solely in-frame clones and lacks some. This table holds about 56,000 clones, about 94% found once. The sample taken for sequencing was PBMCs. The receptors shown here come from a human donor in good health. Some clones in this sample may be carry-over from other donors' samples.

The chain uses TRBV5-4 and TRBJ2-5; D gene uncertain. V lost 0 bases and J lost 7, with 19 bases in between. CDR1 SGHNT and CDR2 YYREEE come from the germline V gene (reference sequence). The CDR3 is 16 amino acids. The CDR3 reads CASSLEPYEAPRTQYF. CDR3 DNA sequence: TGTGCCAGCAGCTTGGAACCTTACGAGGCGCCGAGGACCCAGTACTTC. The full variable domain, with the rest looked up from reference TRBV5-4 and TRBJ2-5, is ETGVTQSPTHLIKTRGQQVTLRCSSQSGHNTVSWYQQALGQGPQFIFQYYREEENGRGNFPPRFSGLQFPNYSSELNVNALELDDSALYLCASSLEPYEAPRTQYFGPGTRLLVL.

The CDR3 sequence: CASSQDWAGGLGNEQFF. CDR3 sequence (DNA): TGCGCCAGCAGCCAAGATTGGGCGGGGGGGCTCGGCAATGAGCAGTTCTTC. The chain recombines TRBV4-1 with TRBJ2-1, with 9 bases aligning to TRBD2. V gave up 0 bases and J gave up 6 bases; unmatched junction bases: 9. Germline V lookup: CDR1 MGHRA, CDR2 YSYEKL. The CDR3 sequence is 17 residues long.

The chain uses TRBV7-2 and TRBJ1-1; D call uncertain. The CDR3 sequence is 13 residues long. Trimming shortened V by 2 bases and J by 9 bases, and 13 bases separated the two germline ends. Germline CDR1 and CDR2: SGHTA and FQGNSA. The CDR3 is CASSLREQIQAFF. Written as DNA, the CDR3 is TGTGCCAGCAGCTTACGGGAACAGATCCAAGCTTTCTTT.

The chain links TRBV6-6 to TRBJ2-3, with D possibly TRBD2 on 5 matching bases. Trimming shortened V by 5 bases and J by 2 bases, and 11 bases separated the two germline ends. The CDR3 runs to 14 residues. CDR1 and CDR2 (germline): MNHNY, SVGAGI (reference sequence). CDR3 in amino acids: CASSRGGNTDTQYF. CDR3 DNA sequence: TGTGCCAGCAGTCGCGGAGGAAACACAGATACGCAGTATTTT.

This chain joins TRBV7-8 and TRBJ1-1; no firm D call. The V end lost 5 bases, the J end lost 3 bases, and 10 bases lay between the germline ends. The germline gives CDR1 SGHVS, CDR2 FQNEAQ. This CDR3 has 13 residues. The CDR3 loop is CASSKTGYTEAFF. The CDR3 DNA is TGTGCCAGCAGCAAAACGGGGTACACTGAAGCTTTCTTT.

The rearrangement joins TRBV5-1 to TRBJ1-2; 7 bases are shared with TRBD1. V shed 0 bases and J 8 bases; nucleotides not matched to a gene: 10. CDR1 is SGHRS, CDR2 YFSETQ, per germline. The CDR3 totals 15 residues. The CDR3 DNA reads TGCGCCAGCAGCTTGGCCGCAGGGGGAATCGAAGGCTACACCTTC. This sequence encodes CASSLAAGGIEGYTF.

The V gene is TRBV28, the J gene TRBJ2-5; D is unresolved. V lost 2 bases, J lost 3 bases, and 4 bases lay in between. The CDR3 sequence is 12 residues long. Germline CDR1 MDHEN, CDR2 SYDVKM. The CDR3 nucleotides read TGTGCCAGCAGTTTAGTTAAAGAGACCCAGTACTTC. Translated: CASSLVKETQYF.

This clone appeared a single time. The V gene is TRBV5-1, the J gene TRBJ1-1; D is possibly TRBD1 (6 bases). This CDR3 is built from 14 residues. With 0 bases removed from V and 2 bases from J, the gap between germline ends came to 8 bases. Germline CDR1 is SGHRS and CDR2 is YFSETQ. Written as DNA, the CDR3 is TGCGCCAGCAGCTTGGGGGGGCCTAACACTGAAGCTTTCTTT. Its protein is CASSLGGPNTEAFF.

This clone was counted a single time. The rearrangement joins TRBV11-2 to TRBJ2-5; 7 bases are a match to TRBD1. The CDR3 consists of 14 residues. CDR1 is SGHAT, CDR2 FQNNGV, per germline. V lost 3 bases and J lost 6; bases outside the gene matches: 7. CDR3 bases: TGTGCCAGCAGCTTGGCAGGGGGAAGACAGACCCAGTACTTC. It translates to CASSLAGGRQTQYF.

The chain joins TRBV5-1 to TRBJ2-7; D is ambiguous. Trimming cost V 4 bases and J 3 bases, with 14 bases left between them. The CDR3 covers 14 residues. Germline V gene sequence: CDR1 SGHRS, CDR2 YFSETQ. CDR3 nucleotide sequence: TGCGCCAGCAGCGAGCCGGTGGGCCACTACGAGCAGTACTTC. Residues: CASSEPVGHYEQYF.

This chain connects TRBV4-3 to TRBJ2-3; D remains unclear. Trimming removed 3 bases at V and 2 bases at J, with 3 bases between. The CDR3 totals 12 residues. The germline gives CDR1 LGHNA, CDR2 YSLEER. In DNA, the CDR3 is TGCGCCAGCAGCCACAACACAGATACGCAGTATTTT. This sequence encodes CASSHNTDTQYF.

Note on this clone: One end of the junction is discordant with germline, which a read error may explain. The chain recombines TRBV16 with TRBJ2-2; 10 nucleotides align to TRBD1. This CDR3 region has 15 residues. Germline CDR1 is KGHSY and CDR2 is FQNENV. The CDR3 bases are TGTGCCAGCAGCCAAGGGACAGGGGTCACCTGGGAGCTGTTTTTT. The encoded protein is CASSQGTGVTWELFF.

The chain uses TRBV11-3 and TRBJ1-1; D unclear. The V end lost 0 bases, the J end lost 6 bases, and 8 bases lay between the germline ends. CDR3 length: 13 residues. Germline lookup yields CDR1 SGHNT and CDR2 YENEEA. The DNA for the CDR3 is TGTGCCAGCAGCTTAGATTTGGGCGCTGAAGCTTTCTTT. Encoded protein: CASSLDLGAEAFF.

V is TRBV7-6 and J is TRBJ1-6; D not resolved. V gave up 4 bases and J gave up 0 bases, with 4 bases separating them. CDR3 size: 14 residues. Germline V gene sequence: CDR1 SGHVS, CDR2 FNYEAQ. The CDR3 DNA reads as TGTGCCAGCAGCTCCAGCTCCTATAATTCACCCCTCCACTTT. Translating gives CASSSSSYNSPLHF. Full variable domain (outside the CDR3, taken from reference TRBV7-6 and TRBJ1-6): GAGVSQSPRYKVTKRGQDVALRCDPISGHVSLYWYRQALGQGPEFLTYFNYEAQQDKSGLPNDRFSAERPEGSISTLTIQRTEQRDSAMYRCASSSSSYNSPLHFGNGTRLTVT.

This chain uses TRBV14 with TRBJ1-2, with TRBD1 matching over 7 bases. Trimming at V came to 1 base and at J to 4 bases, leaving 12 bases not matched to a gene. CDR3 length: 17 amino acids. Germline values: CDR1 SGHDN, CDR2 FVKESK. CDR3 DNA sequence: TGTGCCAGCAGCCAAGGCCCCCGCCAGACAGGGAGCTATGGCTACACCTTC. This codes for CASSQGPRQTGSYGYTF.

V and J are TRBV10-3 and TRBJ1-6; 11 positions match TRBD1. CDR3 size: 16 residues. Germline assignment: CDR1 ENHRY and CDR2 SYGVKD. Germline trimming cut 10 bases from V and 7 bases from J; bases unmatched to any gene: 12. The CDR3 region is CATMDRGRSGNSPLHF. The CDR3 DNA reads TGTGCCACTATGGACAGGGGGCGTTCTGGGAATTCACCCCTCCACTTT.

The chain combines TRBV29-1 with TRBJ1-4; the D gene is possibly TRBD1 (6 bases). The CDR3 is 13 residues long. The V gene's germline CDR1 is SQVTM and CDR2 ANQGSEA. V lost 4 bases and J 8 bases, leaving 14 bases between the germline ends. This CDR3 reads CSVGGAGDEKLFF. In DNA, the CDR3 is TGCAGCGTTGGTGGGGCAGGGGACGAAAAACTGTTTTTT. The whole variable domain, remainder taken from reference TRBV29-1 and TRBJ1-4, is SAVISQKPSRDICQRGTSLTIQCQVDSQVTMMFWYRQQPGQSLTLIATANQGSEATYESGFVIDKFPISRPNLTFSTLTVSNMSPEDSSIYLCSVGGAGDEKLFFGSGTQLSVL.

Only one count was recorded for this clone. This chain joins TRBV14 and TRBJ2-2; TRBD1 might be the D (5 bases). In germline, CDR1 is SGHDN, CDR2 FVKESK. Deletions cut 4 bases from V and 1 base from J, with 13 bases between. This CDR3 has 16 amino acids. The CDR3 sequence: CASSPWQGVNTGELFF. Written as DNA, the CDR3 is TGTGCCAGCAGCCCATGGCAGGGCGTGAACACCGGGGAGCTGTTTTTT.

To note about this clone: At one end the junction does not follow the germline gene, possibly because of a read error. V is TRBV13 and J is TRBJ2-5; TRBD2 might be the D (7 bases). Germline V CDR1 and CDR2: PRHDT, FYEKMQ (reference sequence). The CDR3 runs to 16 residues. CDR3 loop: CASGLWRGGGRETQYF. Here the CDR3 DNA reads TGTGCCAGCGGCTTGTGGAGGGGGGGCGGTCGGGAGACCCAGTACTTC.

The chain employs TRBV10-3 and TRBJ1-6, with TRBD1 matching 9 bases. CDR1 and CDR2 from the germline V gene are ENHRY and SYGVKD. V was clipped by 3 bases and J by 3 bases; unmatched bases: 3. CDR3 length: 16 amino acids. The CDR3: CAISDRTGDYNSPLHF. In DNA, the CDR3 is TGTGCCATCAGTGACAGGACAGGGGACTATAATTCACCCCTCCACTTT.